This T cell receptor (beta chain) emerged from a study of T cells in Graves' hyperthyroidism and ophthalmopathy. Germline V lookup: CDR1 KGHDR, CDR2 SFDVKD. This CDR3 is 13 amino acids long. The V end was cut by 3 bases, the J end by 9 bases, with 14 bases between. The sample holds many counts of this clonotype. Amplification targeted TCR beta CDR3 regions from RNA transcripts. HTBI primers were used for first-round RT-PCR of the TCR CDR3. Via MiXCR, TCRdb re-called the multiplex PCR reads, giving one row per CDR3 protein. The table records about 420,000 distinct CDR3 sequences, 15% to 17% of them present only once. The authors deemed Graves' hyperthyroidism stable absent ophthalmopathy progression within 18 months.

The TCR sequence derives from a young woman with Graves' hyperthyroidism. Sequenced sample: blood. V is TRBV24-1 and J is TRBJ2-7; tentative D call: TRBD2 (6 bases). CDR3: CATSDDAGRRQYF. The DNA for the CDR3 is TGTGCCACCAGTGATGACGCGGGGCGAAGGCAGTACTTC.